This TCR beta chain was sequenced in a study of shared clonotypes between healthy human individuals. The germline gives CDR1 LNHDA, CDR2 SQIVND (reference sequence). The CDR3 is 14 residues long. J lost 2 bases, V lost 4 bases, and 4 bases had no gene match. Genomic DNA from unsorted samples was obtained from 80 million to 100 million PBMCs (per sample). Execution of the assay was at deep level. TCRdb's copy holds only in-frame clones and misses some; the assay was immunoSEQ multiplex PCR. The sample yields approximately 500,000 clones, roughly 85% seen once. This clone was counted only a few times. This chain links TRBV19 with TRBJ1-2; 7 nucleotides align to TRBD1. The clonotype was recovered from a woman aged 40 to 55 in good health. Some clones in this sample may be carry-over from other donors' samples. The sample was PBMCs. In DNA form, the CDR3 reads TGTGCCAGTAGTAACCGACAGGGAAACTATGGCTACACCTTC. It encodes CASSNRQGNYGYTF.